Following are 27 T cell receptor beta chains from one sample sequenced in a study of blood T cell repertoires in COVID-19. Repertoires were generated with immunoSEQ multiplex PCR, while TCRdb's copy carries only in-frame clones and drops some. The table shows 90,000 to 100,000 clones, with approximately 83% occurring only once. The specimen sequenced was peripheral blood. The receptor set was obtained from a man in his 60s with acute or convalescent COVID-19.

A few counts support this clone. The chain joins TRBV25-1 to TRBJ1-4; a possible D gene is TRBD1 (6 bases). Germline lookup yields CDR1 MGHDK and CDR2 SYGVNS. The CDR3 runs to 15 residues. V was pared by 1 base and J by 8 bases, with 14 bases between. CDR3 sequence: CASSEFQGPREKLFF. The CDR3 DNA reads TGTGCCAGCAGTGAATTCCAGGGGCCACGAGAAAAACTGTTTTTT.

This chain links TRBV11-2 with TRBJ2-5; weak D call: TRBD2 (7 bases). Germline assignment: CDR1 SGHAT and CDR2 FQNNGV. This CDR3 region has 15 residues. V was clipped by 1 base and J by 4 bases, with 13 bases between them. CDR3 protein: CASSLGWGGLETQYF. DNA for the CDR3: TGTGCCAGCAGCTTAGGGTGGGGGGGGCTAGAGACCCAGTACTTC.

The CDR3 sequence is CASIRDKHQPQHF. Here the CDR3 DNA reads TGTGCCAGCATAAGGGACAAACATCAGCCCCAGCATTTT. The chain combines TRBV6-4 with TRBJ1-5, with TRBD1 as a possible D gene (6 bases). The CDR3 loop spans 13 amino acids. Germline lookup yields CDR1 MRHNA and CDR2 SNTAGT. Trimming took 7 bases from V and 5 from J, leaving 12 bases between them.

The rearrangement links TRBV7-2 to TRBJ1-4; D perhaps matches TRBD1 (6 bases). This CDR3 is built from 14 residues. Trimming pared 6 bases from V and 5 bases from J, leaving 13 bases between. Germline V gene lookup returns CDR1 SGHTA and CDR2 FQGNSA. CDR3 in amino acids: CASSPGDGNEKLFF. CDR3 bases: TGTGCCAGCAGTCCAGGGGACGGAAATGAAAAACTGTTTTTT.

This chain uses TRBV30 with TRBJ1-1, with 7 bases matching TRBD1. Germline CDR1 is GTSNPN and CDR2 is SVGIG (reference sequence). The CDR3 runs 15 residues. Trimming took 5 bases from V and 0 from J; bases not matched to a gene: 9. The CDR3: CAWAWTGSLNTEAFF. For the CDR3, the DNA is TGTGCCTGGGCGTGGACAGGTTCCCTGAACACTGAAGCTTTCTTT.

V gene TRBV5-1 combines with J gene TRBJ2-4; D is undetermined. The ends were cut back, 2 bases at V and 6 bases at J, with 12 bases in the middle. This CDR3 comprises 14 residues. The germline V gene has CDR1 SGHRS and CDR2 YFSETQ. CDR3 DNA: TGCGCCAGCAGCTTAAACGCGCCTGGAAACATTCAGTACTTC. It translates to CASSLNAPGNIQYF. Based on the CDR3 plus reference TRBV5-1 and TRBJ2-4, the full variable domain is KAGVTQTPRYLIKTRGQQVTLSCSPISGHRSVSWYQQTPGQGLQFLFEYFSETQRNKGNFPGRFSGRQFSNSRSEMNVSTLELGDSALYLCASSLNAPGNIQYFGAGTRLSVL.

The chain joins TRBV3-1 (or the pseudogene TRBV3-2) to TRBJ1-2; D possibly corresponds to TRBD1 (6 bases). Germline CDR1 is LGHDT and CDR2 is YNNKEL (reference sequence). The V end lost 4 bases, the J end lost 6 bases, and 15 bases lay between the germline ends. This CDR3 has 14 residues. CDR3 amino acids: CASSPTQGVDGYTF. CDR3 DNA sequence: TGTGCCAGCAGCCCGACACAGGGAGTGGATGGCTACACCTTC.

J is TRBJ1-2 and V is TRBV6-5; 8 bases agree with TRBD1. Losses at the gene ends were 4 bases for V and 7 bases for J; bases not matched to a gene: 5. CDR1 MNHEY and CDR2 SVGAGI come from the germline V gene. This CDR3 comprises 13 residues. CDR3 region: CASSLDREGGYTF. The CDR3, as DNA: TGTGCCAGCAGTTTGGACAGGGAGGGTGGCTACACCTTC.

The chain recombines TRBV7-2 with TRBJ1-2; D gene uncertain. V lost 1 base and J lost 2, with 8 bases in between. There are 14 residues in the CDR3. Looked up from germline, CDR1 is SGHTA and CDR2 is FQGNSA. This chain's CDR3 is CASSLVVVNYGYTF. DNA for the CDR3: TGTGCCAGCAGCTTAGTAGTGGTGAACTATGGCTACACCTTC.

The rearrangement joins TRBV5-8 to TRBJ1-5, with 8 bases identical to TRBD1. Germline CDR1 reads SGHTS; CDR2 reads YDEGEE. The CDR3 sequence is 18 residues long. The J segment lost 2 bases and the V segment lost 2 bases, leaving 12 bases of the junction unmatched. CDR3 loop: CASSLLRTQGEGNQPQHF. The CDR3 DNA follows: TGTGCCAGCAGCTTACTAAGGACACAGGGGGAGGGCAATCAGCCCCAGCATTTT.

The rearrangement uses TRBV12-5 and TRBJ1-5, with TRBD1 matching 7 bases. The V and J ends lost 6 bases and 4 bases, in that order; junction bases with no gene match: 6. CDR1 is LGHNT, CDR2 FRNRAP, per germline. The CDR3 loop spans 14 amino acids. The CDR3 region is CASGSGQPNQPQHF. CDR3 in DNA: TGTGCTAGTGGCTCGGGACAGCCAAATCAGCCCCAGCATTTT.

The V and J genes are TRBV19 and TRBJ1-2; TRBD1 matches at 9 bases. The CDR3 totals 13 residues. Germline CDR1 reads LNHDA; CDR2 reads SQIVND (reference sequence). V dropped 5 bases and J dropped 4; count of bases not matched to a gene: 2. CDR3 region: CASSADRGYGYTF. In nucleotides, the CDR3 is TGTGCCAGTAGTGCGGACAGGGGCTATGGCTACACCTTC.

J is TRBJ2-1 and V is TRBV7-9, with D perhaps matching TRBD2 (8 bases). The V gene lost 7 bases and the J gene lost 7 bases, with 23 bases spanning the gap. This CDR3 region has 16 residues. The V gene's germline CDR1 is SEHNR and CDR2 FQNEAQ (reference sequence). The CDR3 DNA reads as TGTGCCAGCACCTCGGGAGGGGGCGATTTTCGGAATGAGCAGTTCTTC. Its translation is CASTSGGGDFRNEQFF.

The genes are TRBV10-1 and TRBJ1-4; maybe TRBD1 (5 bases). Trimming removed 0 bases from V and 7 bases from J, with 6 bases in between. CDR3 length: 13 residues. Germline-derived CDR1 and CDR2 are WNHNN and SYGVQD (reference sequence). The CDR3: CASSESGGEKLFF. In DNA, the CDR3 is TGCGCCAGCAGTGAGTCCGGGGGTGAAAAACTGTTTTTT.

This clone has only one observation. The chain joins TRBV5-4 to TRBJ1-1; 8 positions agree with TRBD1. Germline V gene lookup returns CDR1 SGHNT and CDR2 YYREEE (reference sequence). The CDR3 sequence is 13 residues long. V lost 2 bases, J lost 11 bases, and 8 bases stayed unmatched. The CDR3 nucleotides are TGTGCCAGCAGCTTACAACAGGGGGGAAGGGCTTTCTTT. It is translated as CASSLQQGGRAFF.

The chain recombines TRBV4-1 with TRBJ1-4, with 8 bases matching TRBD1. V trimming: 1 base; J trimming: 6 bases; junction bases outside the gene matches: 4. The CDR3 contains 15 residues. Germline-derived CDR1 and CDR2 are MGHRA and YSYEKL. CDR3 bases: TGCGCCAGCAGCCAAGTCAGGGGGCCTGATGAAAAACTGTTTTTT. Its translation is CASSQVRGPDEKLFF.

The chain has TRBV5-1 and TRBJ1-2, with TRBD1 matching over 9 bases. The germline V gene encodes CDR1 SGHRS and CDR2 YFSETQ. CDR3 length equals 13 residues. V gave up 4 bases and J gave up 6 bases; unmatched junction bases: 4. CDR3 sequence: CASSRTGVDGYTF. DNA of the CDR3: TGCGCCAGCAGCCGGACAGGGGTAGATGGCTACACCTTC.

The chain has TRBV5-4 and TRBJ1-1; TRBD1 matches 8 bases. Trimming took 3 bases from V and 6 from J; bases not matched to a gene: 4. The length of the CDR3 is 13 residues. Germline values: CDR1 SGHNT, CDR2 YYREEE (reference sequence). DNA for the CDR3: TGTGCCAGCAGCTGGACAGGGAGTTCTGAAGCTTTCTTT. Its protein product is CASSWTGSSEAFF.

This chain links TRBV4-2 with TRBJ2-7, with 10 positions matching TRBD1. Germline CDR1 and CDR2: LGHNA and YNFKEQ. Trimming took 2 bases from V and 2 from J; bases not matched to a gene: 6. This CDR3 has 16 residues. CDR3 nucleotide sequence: TGTGCCAGCAGCCAAATAACCGGGACAGGGGCCTACGAGCAGTACTTC. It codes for CASSQITGTGAYEQYF.

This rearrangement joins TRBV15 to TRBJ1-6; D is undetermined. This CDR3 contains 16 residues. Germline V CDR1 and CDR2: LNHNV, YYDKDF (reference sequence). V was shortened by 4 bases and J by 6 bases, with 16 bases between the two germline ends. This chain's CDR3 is CATSNGPVVTNSPLHF. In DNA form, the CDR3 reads TGTGCCACCAGCAATGGGCCGGTCGTAACTAATTCACCCCTCCACTTT.

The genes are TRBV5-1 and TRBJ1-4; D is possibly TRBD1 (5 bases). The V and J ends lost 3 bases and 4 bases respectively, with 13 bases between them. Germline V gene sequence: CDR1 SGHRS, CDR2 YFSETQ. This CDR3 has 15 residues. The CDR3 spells CASSSQGGDNEKLFF. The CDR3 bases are TGCGCCAGCAGCTCCCAGGGCGGAGATAATGAAAAACTGTTTTTT.

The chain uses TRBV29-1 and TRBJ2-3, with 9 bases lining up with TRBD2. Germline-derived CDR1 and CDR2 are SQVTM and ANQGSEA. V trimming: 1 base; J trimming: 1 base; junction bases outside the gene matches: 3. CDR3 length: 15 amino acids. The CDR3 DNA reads TGCAGCGTTGAAGCAAGGACTAGCGGCACAGATACGCAGTATTTT. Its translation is CSVEARTSGTDTQYF.

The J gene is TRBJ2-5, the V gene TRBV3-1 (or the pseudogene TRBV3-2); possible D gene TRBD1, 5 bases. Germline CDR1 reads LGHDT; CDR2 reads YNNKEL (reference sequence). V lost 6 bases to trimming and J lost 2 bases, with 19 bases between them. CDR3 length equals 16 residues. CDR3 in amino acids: CASSSRVTMRQETQYF. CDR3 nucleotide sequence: TGTGCCAGCAGTAGCAGGGTTACGATGCGGCAAGAGACCCAGTACTTC.

CDR3 sequence reads: CASRPRGGPTYEQYF. The CDR3 coding sequence is TGTGCCAGCAGACCCCGGGGGGGGCCTACCTACGAGCAGTACTTC. This chain connects TRBV6-5 to TRBJ2-7; 8 bases map to TRBD2. The CDR3 consists of 15 residues. V lost 6 bases and J lost 2; bases outside the gene matches: 9. Looked up from germline, CDR1 is MNHEY and CDR2 is SVGAGI.

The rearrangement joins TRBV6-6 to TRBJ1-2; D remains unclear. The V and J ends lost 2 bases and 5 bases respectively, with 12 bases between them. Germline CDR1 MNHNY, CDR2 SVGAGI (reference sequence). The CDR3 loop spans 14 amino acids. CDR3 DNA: TGTGCCAGCAGTTACGAGGCAGATATATATGGCTACACCTTC. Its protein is CASSYEADIYGYTF.

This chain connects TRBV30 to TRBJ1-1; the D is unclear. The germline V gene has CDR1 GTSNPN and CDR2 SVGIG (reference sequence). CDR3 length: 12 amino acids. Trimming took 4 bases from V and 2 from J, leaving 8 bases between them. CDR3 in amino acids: CAWIRENTEAFF. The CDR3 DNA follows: TGTGCCTGGATTCGAGAAAACACTGAAGCTTTCTTT.

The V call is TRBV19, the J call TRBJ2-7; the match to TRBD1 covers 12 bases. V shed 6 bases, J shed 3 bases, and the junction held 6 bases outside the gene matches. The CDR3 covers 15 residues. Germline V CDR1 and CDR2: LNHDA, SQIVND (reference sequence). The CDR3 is CASREGTGGFYEQYF. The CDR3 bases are TGTGCCAGTAGAGAGGGGACAGGGGGCTTCTACGAGCAGTACTTC.